This T cell receptor beta chain is drawn from a study of blood T cells in healthy people across ages. Study details: Per two T cells, about one barcoded beta molecule was captured through template switching.

The table lists this clonotype with many counts. Its antigen is currently unknown. General study findings and limits: The study found more naive CD4+ cells and higher diversity in long-lived than aged donors.

With a J-beta primer mix and a sample-barcoded 5' primer, a second PCR ran about 7 to 12 cycles. TCRdb passed the 5' RACE reads through MiXCR, listing each CDR3 protein once. The repertoire includes more than 900,000 distinct CDR3 sequences, almost 30% of them detected once, and roughly 10% sits in the top ten. The germline V and J ends were trimmed by 5 bases and 4 bases, with 18 bases remaining between them. Per germline, CDR1 SGHTA and CDR2 FQGNSA. This CDR3 has 15 amino acids. The same sample was also studied in work on T cells of mothers and their children.

The TCR was taken from a woman between 35 and 50 years old in good health. The chain carries TRBV7-2 and TRBJ2-7, with D tentatively TRBD1 or TRBD2 (6 bases each). Sequenced sample: blood. This chain's CDR3 is CASSEAVGGGYEQYF. The DNA of the CDR3 is TGTGCCAGCAGCGAAGCTGTGGGGGGCGGGTACGAGCAGTACTTC.